A single TCR beta chain is shown here with its context. V dropped 4 bases and J dropped 4; count of bases not matched to a gene: 7. The CDR3 spans 14 residues. Germline V gives CDR1 SGDLS, CDR2 YYNGEE. The sample belongs to a study of T-cell memory formation after mild COVID-19. UMIs and sample barcodes were carried by the TCR alpha and TCR beta cDNA libraries that 5'RACE produced using constant-segment primers. MiXCR, run by TCRdb on the 5' RACE reads, gives a single entry per CDR3 protein. The table shows roughly 450,000 distinct CDR3 sequences, with 18% occurring only once. Sequenced material: PBMCs or a T cell subset sorted from them (not recorded which). This chain joins TRBV9 and TRBJ2-7, with 8 bases identical to TRBD2. The TCR was taken from an adult woman who had mild COVID-19 (a few samples of this study predate the infection). Cell type and time point are not known. The CDR3 loop reads CASSPRGGWYEQYF. DNA for the CDR3: TGTGCCAGCAGCCCCCGGGGGGGCTGGTACGAGCAGTACTTC. The complete variable domain, with remaining parts taken from reference TRBV9 and TRBJ2-7, reads DSGVTQTPKHLITATGQRVTLRCSPRSGDLSVYWYQQSLDQGLQFLIQYYNGEERAKGNILERFSAQQFPDLHSELNLSSLELGDSALYFCASSPRGGWYEQYFGPGTRLTVT.